Below are 22 T cell receptor beta chains sequenced from a single sample in a study of blood T cell repertoires in COVID-19. The data were produced by immunoSEQ multiplex PCR, yet TCRdb's version contains in-frame clones alone and is incomplete. The sample has roughly 59,000 clones, almost 80% seen once. Sequenced sample: peripheral blood. The source is a man of 80 years or more with acute or convalescent COVID-19.

The chain links TRBV5-1 to TRBJ2-6, with D possibly matching TRBD1 (5 bases). CDR1 and CDR2 (germline): SGHRS, YFSETQ. The CDR3 covers 16 residues. V lost 3 bases and J lost 1, with 11 bases in between. The CDR3 DNA reads TGCGCCAGCAGCTGGGGAAGGGGTTCTGGGGCCAACGTCCTGACTTTC. Amino acids: CASSWGRGSGANVLTF.

The J gene is TRBJ2-5, the V gene TRBV20-1; D might be TRBD1 (6 bases). Germline V gene data show CDR1 as DFQATT and CDR2 as SNEGSKA (reference sequence). This CDR3 region has 12 residues. Trimming removed 3 bases at V and 5 bases at J, with 10 bases between. The CDR3: CSASDQGETQYF. CDR3 bases: TGCAGTGCTAGTGACCAGGGGGAGACCCAGTACTTC.

This clone came up once. The genes are TRBV5-1 and TRBJ2-7; perhaps TRBD1 as D (6 bases). The CDR3 extends over 13 amino acids. V was trimmed by 3 bases and J by 1 base, leaving 8 bases between them. Looked up from germline, CDR1 is SGHRS and CDR2 is YFSETQ. For the CDR3, the DNA is TGCGCCAGCAGCTCCGGACAGTCCTACGAGCAGTACTTC. Translated: CASSSGQSYEQYF.

The V gene is TRBV7-8, the J gene TRBJ2-7; TRBD2 matches at 9 bases. This CDR3 contains 14 residues. CDR1 is SGHVS, CDR2 FQNEAQ, per germline. V lost 3 bases, J lost 3 bases, and 3 bases stayed unmatched. CDR3 nucleotides: TGTGCCAGCAGCTTTCTAGCGGGAAGCTACGAGCAGTACTTC. This gives the protein CASSFLAGSYEQYF.

This clone occurred a few times. The chain links TRBV5-1 to TRBJ2-2, with 10 bases fitting TRBD1. With 3 bases clipped from V and 0 bases from J, the junction kept 2 bases outside the gene matches. The CDR3 spans 16 residues. Germline V gene lookup returns CDR1 SGHRS and CDR2 YFSETQ. This CDR3 is CASSYGQGANTGELFF. The CDR3 DNA sequence: TGCGCCAGCAGCTACGGACAGGGGGCGAACACCGGGGAGCTGTTTTTT.

The chain combines TRBV25-1 with TRBJ1-4; tentatively, D is TRBD1 (5 bases). Trimming took off 3 bases at V and 4 bases at J, with 12 bases between the two ends. Germline V gene data show CDR1 as MGHDK and CDR2 as SYGVNS. This CDR3 is 15 amino acids long. CDR3 amino acids: CASSEGQFYNEKLFF. DNA for the CDR3: TGTGCCAGCAGTGAGGGGCAGTTTTATAATGAAAAACTGTTTTTT.

CDR3 residues: CASSEAQGQGWHQPQHF. Written as DNA, the CDR3 is TGTGCCAGCAGTGAAGCCCAGGGACAGGGGTGGCATCAGCCCCAGCATTTT. J is TRBJ1-5 and V is TRBV6-1; TRBD1 agrees at 10 bases. V was pared by 0 bases and J by 5 bases, with 7 bases of the junction left unmatched. CDR1 and CDR2 (germline): MNHNS, SASEGT. This CDR3 has 17 residues.

The V gene is TRBV6-5, the J gene TRBJ2-2; weak D call: TRBD1 (6 bases). V was pared by 7 bases and J by 1 base, with 10 bases between. The CDR3 spans 14 residues. Per germline, CDR1 MNHEY and CDR2 SVGAGI. CDR3 amino acids: CASIRGKNTGELFF. The CDR3 region has the DNA TGTGCCAGCATAAGGGGGAAGAACACCGGGGAGCTGTTTTTT.

The genes are TRBV3-1 (or the pseudogene TRBV3-2) and TRBJ1-2, with 10 bases that match TRBD1. The germline V gene encodes CDR1 LGHDT and CDR2 YNNKEL (reference sequence). This CDR3 spans 15 amino acids. Germline trimming cut 3 bases from V and 8 bases from J; bases unmatched to any gene: 9. The CDR3 reads CASSQYGQGVWGYTF. The CDR3 region has the DNA TGTGCCAGCAGCCAGTATGGACAGGGGGTATGGGGCTACACCTTC.

This chain connects TRBV11-2 to TRBJ1-1; D is possibly TRBD1 (5 bases). CDR3 size: 13 residues. V was shortened by 2 bases and J by 2 bases, with 6 bases between the two germline ends. Germline CDR1 and CDR2: SGHAT and FQNNGV. For the CDR3, the DNA is TGTGCCAGCAGCTTAACAGGAAACACTGAAGCTTTCTTT. Translating it yields CASSLTGNTEAFF.

This clone was counted once. V is TRBV6-6 and J is TRBJ1-3; tentatively, D is TRBD1 (5 bases). V dropped 5 bases and J dropped 0 bases, with 17 bases sitting between them. The length of the CDR3 is 17 residues. Per the germline V gene, CDR1 is MNHNY and CDR2 is SVGAGI (reference sequence). The CDR3 DNA reads as TGTGCCAGCAGTCCTCGCTCCAGGGACTTCTCTGGAAACACCATATATTTT. As protein: CASSPRSRDFSGNTIYF.

V gene TRBV7-2 combines with J gene TRBJ2-2; 12 positions agree with TRBD2. Germline V CDR1 and CDR2: SGHTA, FQGNSA. The CDR3 loop spans 18 amino acids. V lost 4 bases, J lost 0 bases, and 6 bases stayed unmatched. The CDR3 DNA is TGTGCCAGCAGCTCCCGCCTAGCGGGGGGGACGAACACCGGGGAGCTGTTTTTT. As protein: CASSSRLAGGTNTGELFF.

Only a few counts were recorded for this clone. This chain uses TRBV7-6 with TRBJ2-3; 9 bases map to TRBD2. The junction had 11 bases not matched to a gene; V was cut back by 5 bases and J by 5 bases. The CDR3 runs 16 residues. Germline CDR1 SGHVS, CDR2 FNYEAQ. The CDR3 coding sequence is TGTGCCAGCAGCCCTAATTCAGCGGGGGGAGGAGATACGCAGTATTTT. Translating gives CASSPNSAGGGDTQYF.

J is TRBJ2-5 and V is TRBV7-6; TRBD2 aligns across 10 bases. This CDR3 contains 16 residues. Germline V lookup: CDR1 SGHVS, CDR2 FNYEAQ. J gave up 0 bases and V 5 bases, and 6 bases lay outside the gene matches. The CDR3 DNA is TGTGCCAGCAGCGATTTAGCGGGAGGCTACCAAGAGACCCAGTACTTC. Its protein is CASSDLAGGYQETQYF.

The CDR3 DNA reads as TGTGCCAGCAGTTTTTCGGGACTCCCAAGCACCTTC. This encodes CASSFSGLPSTF. V gene TRBV27 combines with J gene TRBJ1-2; D is possibly TRBD1 (5 bases). Germline values: CDR1 MNHEY, CDR2 SMNVEV (reference sequence). V was shortened by 3 bases and J by 13 bases, with 15 bases between the two germline ends. The CDR3 length is 12 residues.

V gene TRBV5-1 combines with J gene TRBJ2-2; 7 positions match TRBD2. Trimming at V came to 6 bases and at J to 4 bases, leaving 6 bases not matched to a gene. From germline, CDR1 is SGHRS and CDR2 YFSETQ. This CDR3 spans 14 amino acids. The DNA for the CDR3 is TGCGCCAGCACGGGGTCGGGGGGCACCGGGGAGCTGTTTTTT. It specifies CASTGSGGTGELFF.

The chain links TRBV29-1 to TRBJ2-1; D might be TRBD2 (5 bases). The germline V gene has CDR1 SQVTM and CDR2 ANQGSEA. This CDR3 region has 14 residues. Trimming removed 4 bases at V and 3 bases at J, with 13 bases between. The CDR3 sequence: CSVAGMIFYNEQFF. The CDR3 DNA reads TGCAGCGTTGCCGGGATGATCTTCTACAATGAGCAGTTCTTC.

The CDR3 nucleotides read TGCGCCAGCAGCCATGGACAGGGAACGCCTGAAGCTTTCTTT. Translating gives CASSHGQGTPEAFF. The chain links TRBV4-1 to TRBJ1-1; 8 bases match TRBD1. The CDR3 contains 14 residues. Germline-derived CDR1 and CDR2 are MGHRA and YSYEKL. The V gene end was trimmed by 3 bases and the J gene end by 6 bases; junction bases not matched to a gene: 6.

V usage is TRBV18 and J usage is TRBJ1-1, with 11 nucleotides matching TRBD1. V lost 4 bases, J lost 5 bases, and 6 bases stayed unmatched. CDR3 size: 15 residues. Germline CDR1 KGHSH, CDR2 LQKENI. CDR3 nucleotides: TGTGCCAGCTCACTGGACAGGGGGCAGGGTACTGAAGCTTTCTTT. Translated: CASSLDRGQGTEAFF.

Only one count was recorded for this clone. This chain joins TRBV18 and TRBJ2-5; 12 bases map to TRBD2. This CDR3 has 15 residues. Per the germline V gene, CDR1 is KGHSH and CDR2 is LQKENI. V lost 0 bases, J lost 4 bases, and 0 bases stayed unmatched. The CDR3 loop is CASSPPTSGGETQYF. In nucleotides, the CDR3 is TGTGCCAGCTCACCACCGACTAGCGGGGGAGAGACCCAGTACTTC.

DNA of the CDR3: TGTGCCAGCAGTGTGCCCGGGACAGGGGTTTGGGAATTCAATCAGCCCCAGCATTTT. As protein: CASSVPGTGVWEFNQPQHF. The chain has TRBV6-1 and TRBJ1-5; 10 bases fit TRBD1. CDR1 and CDR2 from the germline V gene are MNHNS and SASEGT. J lost 3 bases, V lost 4 bases, and 15 bases had no gene match. The CDR3 length is 19 residues.

This rearrangement joins TRBV5-1 to TRBJ2-7; TRBD1 is a possible D gene (6 bases). V gave up 2 bases and J gave up 4 bases, with 10 bases separating them. Germline lookup yields CDR1 SGHRS and CDR2 YFSETQ. The CDR3 totals 13 residues. Here the CDR3 reads CASSFQGIYEQYF. CDR3 coding DNA: TGCGCCAGCAGCTTCCAGGGGATTTACGAGCAGTACTTC.